This passage covers 28 T cell receptor beta chains from one sample sequenced in a study of blood T cells in healthy people across ages. A second PCR, run for roughly 7 to 11 cycles, used a sample-barcoded 5' primer plus a J-beta primer mix. TCRdb called the 5' RACE reads again in MiXCR, with one record for every CDR3 protein. This sample yields roughly 930,000 distinct CDR3 sequences, of which around 48% are seen a single time; 13% belongs to the top ten. The sequenced sample was blood. Source of these receptors: a young man in good health.

This clonotype was counted a few times. V gene TRBV4-3 combines with J gene TRBJ1-4, with 7 bases matching TRBD1. Looked up from germline, CDR1 is LGHNA and CDR2 is YSLEER. The trim removed 0 bases at V and 0 bases at J, leaving 7 bases unmatched. The CDR3 covers 18 residues. Here the CDR3 reads CASSQDLGTVATNEKLFF. In DNA form, the CDR3 reads TGCGCCAGCAGCCAAGATCTGGGGACAGTGGCAACTAATGAAAAACTGTTTTTT.

V is TRBV6-5 and J is TRBJ2-1; D might be TRBD2 (6 bases). Germline lookup yields CDR1 MNHEY and CDR2 SVGAGI. Trimming removed 2 bases from V and 3 bases from J, with 17 bases in between. This CDR3 is built from 17 residues. In DNA form, the CDR3 reads TGTGCCAGCAGTTACCTGCCTGCGGGGTTTGACTACAATGAGCAGTTCTTC. This gives the protein CASSYLPAGFDYNEQFF.

The genes are TRBV5-4 and TRBJ2-1; 7 nucleotides align to TRBD1. Trimming cost V 3 bases and J 5 bases; bases outside gene matches: 11. The CDR3 sequence is 16 residues long. Germline lookup yields CDR1 SGHNT and CDR2 YYREEE (reference sequence). The CDR3 bases are TGTGCCAGCAGCTCCCTTATGACAGGGTCCAACAATGAGCAGTTCTTC. Translating gives CASSSLMTGSNNEQFF. Together with reference TRBV5-4 and TRBJ2-1, the CDR3 gives the full variable domain: ETGVTQSPTHLIKTRGQQVTLRCSSQSGHNTVSWYQQALGQGPQFIFQYYREEENGRGNFPPRFSGLQFPNYSSELNVNALELDDSALYLCASSSLMTGSNNEQFFGPGTRLTVL.

Concerning this clonotype itself: This clone may be a read error of a much larger clone one base away. The V call is TRBV4-1, the J call TRBJ2-7; 8 bases map to TRBD1. The J segment lost 5 bases and the V segment lost 0 bases, leaving 9 bases of the junction unmatched. The CDR3 has 16 amino acids. Germline V CDR1 and CDR2: MGHRA, YSYEKL. The CDR3 here is CASSQDIGTGADEQYF. CDR3 in DNA: TGCGCCAGCAGCCAAGATATTGGGACAGGCGCCGACGAGCAGTACTTC.

The V gene is TRBV6-6, the J gene TRBJ1-5; unclear D gene. Germline V CDR1 and CDR2: MNHNY, SVGAGI (reference sequence). The CDR3 extends over 16 amino acids. Trimming took 10 bases from V and 6 from J, leaving 25 bases between them. CDR3 amino acids: CATTDSGALRAQPQHF. CDR3 nucleotides: TGTGCCACCACCGACTCAGGAGCTCTTCGGGCTCAGCCCCAGCATTTT.

V and J are TRBV20-1 and TRBJ2-1, with 10 bases that match TRBD2. Unmatched junction bases numbered 11, after V lost 0 bases and J lost 0 bases. Germline values: CDR1 DFQATT, CDR2 SNEGSKA (reference sequence). This CDR3 region has 19 residues. CDR3 amino acids: CSARDPRGSGGNSYNEQFF. In DNA, the CDR3 is TGCAGTGCTAGAGATCCAAGAGGTAGCGGGGGGAACTCCTACAATGAGCAGTTCTTC.

J is TRBJ1-4 and V is TRBV6-1, with D unclear. CDR3 length: 15 residues. The V and J ends lost 6 bases and 1 base respectively, with 12 bases between them. Per germline, CDR1 MNHNS and CDR2 SASEGT. The CDR3 protein is CASSPSPVTNEKLFF. For the CDR3, the DNA is TGTGCCAGCAGCCCAAGCCCCGTAACTAATGAAAAACTGTTTTTT.

This clonotype has just a few counts. The rearrangement uses TRBV9 and TRBJ2-4; no definite D call. This CDR3 has 15 residues. Trimming left V 4 bases short and J 0 bases short, with 11 bases between. CDR1 and CDR2 from the germline V gene are SGDLS and YYNGEE. Written as DNA, the CDR3 is TGTGCCAGCAGCCCCACCCCTCTAGCCAAAAACATTCAGTACTTC. It translates to CASSPTPLAKNIQYF.

J is TRBJ2-3 and V is TRBV20-1; no clear D gene. Germline values: CDR1 DFQATT, CDR2 SNEGSKA (reference sequence). V gave up 1 base and J gave up 6 bases, with 14 bases separating them. This CDR3 spans 14 amino acids. CDR3 in DNA: TGCAGTGCTAGAGCGGTCGTTCAGAGGGATACGCAGTATTTT. Its protein product is CSARAVVQRDTQYF.

The table lists this clonotype with a few counts. The V call is TRBV3-1, the J call TRBJ2-5; 9 bases line up with TRBD1. The germline V gene has CDR1 LGHDT and CDR2 YNNKEL (reference sequence). The junction had 6 bases not matched to a gene; V was cut back by 5 bases and J by 5 bases. This CDR3 has 14 residues. DNA for the CDR3: TGTGCCAGCAGCTCCAGACAGGGGGATGAGACCCAGTACTTC. Encoded protein: CASSSRQGDETQYF.

The J gene is TRBJ2-2, the V gene TRBV27; no clear D gene. Trimming shortened V by 5 bases and J by 4 bases, and 14 bases separated the two germline ends. The CDR3 runs to 15 residues. Looked up from germline, CDR1 is MNHEY and CDR2 is SMNVEV (reference sequence). This CDR3 is CASSLLASGTGELFF. In DNA form, the CDR3 reads TGTGCCAGCAGTCTGTTAGCCTCGGGCACCGGGGAGCTGTTTTTT.

This clonotype showed up just once. This chain uses TRBV20-1 with TRBJ1-6; a possible D gene is TRBD1 (5 bases). CDR1 DFQATT and CDR2 SNEGSKA come from the germline V gene (reference sequence). The ends were cut back, 3 bases at V and 7 bases at J, with 16 bases in the middle. The CDR3 consists of 15 residues. The CDR3 DNA follows: TGCAGTGCTAGGATATGGGGGGGGGTGAATTCACCCCTCCACTTT. Translating it yields CSARIWGGVNSPLHF.

In this sample, this clonotype turned up many times. The V call is TRBV29-1, the J call TRBJ2-3, with D unclear. Per the germline V gene, CDR1 is SQVTM and CDR2 is ANQGSEA. Trimming removed 7 bases at V and 2 bases at J, with 13 bases between. The CDR3 is 13 residues long. As DNA, the CDR3 is TGCAGCGCCCTTGGAGTGTACACAGATACGCAGTATTTT. Protein product: CSALGVYTDTQYF.

V usage is TRBV29-1 and J usage is TRBJ2-2, with a possible D match to TRBD1 (5 bases). Germline loops: CDR1 SQVTM, CDR2 ANQGSEA. Trimming removed 4 bases from V and 5 bases from J, with 11 bases in between. CDR3 length equals 13 residues. The CDR3 nucleotides are TGCAGCGTTGCTAGGGGCACGACCGGGGAGCTGTTTTTT. Its translation is CSVARGTTGELFF.

This clonotype has only a few counts. This rearrangement joins TRBV7-9 to TRBJ1-5, with 7 nucleotides matching TRBD1. V gave up 4 bases and J gave up 4 bases; unmatched junction bases: 13. In germline, CDR1 is SEHNR, CDR2 FQNEAQ (reference sequence). The CDR3 totals 17 residues. CDR3 protein: CASSSNPPGQSNQPQHF. The CDR3, as DNA: TGTGCCAGCAGCTCAAATCCTCCGGGACAGTCGAATCAGCCCCAGCATTTT.

This chain links TRBV28 with TRBJ2-7; D remains ambiguous. Trimming shortened V by 8 bases and J by 7 bases, and 15 bases separated the two germline ends. CDR1 and CDR2 from the germline V gene are MDHEN and SYDVKM. This CDR3 has 12 residues. CDR3 sequence: CASQLGFREQYF. DNA for the CDR3: TGTGCCAGCCAACTGGGGTTTCGGGAGCAGTACTTC.

The genes are TRBV3-1 and TRBJ2-1, with D perhaps being TRBD1 or TRBD2 (5 bases each). The CDR3 consists of 12 residues. Germline CDR1 is LGHDT and CDR2 is YNNKEL (reference sequence). V was shortened by 4 bases and J by 8 bases, with 9 bases between the two germline ends. CDR3 amino acids: CASSPGQDEQFF. CDR3 bases: TGTGCCAGCAGCCCGGGGCAGGATGAGCAGTTCTTC.

This clonotype was seen a handful of times. The CDR3 protein is CAWSDRGAQYF. The CDR3 nucleotides read TGTGCCTGGAGTGACAGAGGAGCGCAGTATTTT. The V gene is TRBV30, the J gene TRBJ2-3, with D unresolved. V lost 1 base and J lost 10, with 9 bases in between. Per the germline V gene, CDR1 is GTSNPN and CDR2 is SVGIG (reference sequence). This CDR3 spans 11 amino acids. The entire variable domain, with the rest obtained from reference TRBV30 and TRBJ2-3, is as follows: SQTIHQWPATLVQPVGSPLSLECTVEGTSNPNLYWYRQAAGRGLQLLFYSVGIGQISSEVPQNLSASRPQDRQFILSSKKLLLSDSGFYLCAWSDRGAQYFGPGTRLTVL.

This clonotype was seen only a few times. The chain combines TRBV7-2 with TRBJ2-3; TRBD2 matches at 16 bases. V dropped 6 bases and J dropped 2; count of bases not matched to a gene: 5. Germline V gene sequence: CDR1 SGHTA, CDR2 FQGNSA. This CDR3 has 17 residues. The CDR3 sequence is CASRQGLAGGNTDTQYF. CDR3 DNA: TGTGCCAGCAGACAGGGACTAGCGGGGGGGAACACAGATACGCAGTATTTT.

This clonotype showed up just once. The rearrangement links TRBV25-1 to TRBJ1-2, with D perhaps matching TRBD1 (6 bases). The CDR3 extends over 13 amino acids. Germline V gene lookup returns CDR1 MGHDK and CDR2 SYGVNS. Trimming cost V 7 bases and J 11 bases, with 20 bases left between them. The CDR3 sequence is CASTSTGAIGYTF. CDR3 sequence (DNA): TGTGCCAGCACTTCTACGGGGGCTATTGGGTACACCTTC.

This clonotype has a handful of counts. A single base separates this from a much larger clone, so it may be a read error. The rearrangement links TRBV7-8 to TRBJ2-7, with D uncertain. The CDR3 has 16 amino acids. Between the trimmed V and J ends, which lost 3 bases and 2 bases, there was a span of 17 bases. Germline CDR1 and CDR2: SGHVS and FQNEAQ. CDR3 protein: CASSLSPEYLAYEQYF. The CDR3 coding sequence is TGTGCCAGCAGCTTGAGCCCGGAGTATCTTGCCTACGAGCAGTACTTC. The full variable domain, its missing parts supplied by reference TRBV7-8 and TRBJ2-7, is GAGVSQSPRYKVAKRGQDVALRCDPISGHVSLFWYQQALGQGPEFLTYFQNEAQLDKSGLPSDRFFAERPEGSVSTLKIQRTQQEDSAVYLCASSLSPEYLAYEQYFGPGTRLTVT.

In its sample, this clonotype was seen a few times. CDR3: CSARDRIAFF. Written as DNA, the CDR3 is TGCAGTGCTAGAGATCGAATAGCTTTCTTT. The rearrangement links TRBV20-1 to TRBJ1-1; D ambiguous. V lost 0 bases and J lost 10, with 6 bases in between. Germline V CDR1 and CDR2: DFQATT, SNEGSKA (reference sequence). The CDR3 loop spans 10 amino acids.

To note about this clonotype: A much larger clonotype is one base distant, so this may be a read error. The chain couples TRBV10-3 to TRBJ2-3; 7 nucleotides line up with TRBD1. CDR1 and CDR2 from the germline V gene are ENHRY and SYGVKD. The CDR3 contains 13 residues. V lost 10 bases to trimming and J lost 4 bases; unmatched junction nucleotides: 8. The CDR3 here is CATQGMGADTQYF. The CDR3 DNA follows: TGTGCCACACAGGGGATGGGCGCAGATACGCAGTATTTT.

V is TRBV5-1 and J is TRBJ2-7, with a weak D call TRBD2 (8 bases). The V gene's germline CDR1 is SGHRS and CDR2 YFSETQ. The V end lost 4 bases, the J end lost 0 bases, and 14 bases lay between the germline ends. The CDR3 length is 15 residues. In DNA, the CDR3 is TGCGCCAGCAGCGCGGGGGGACAGAGCTCCTACGAGCAGTACTTC. Translated, it gives CASSAGGQSSYEQYF.

This clonotype was picked up a small number of times. This sequence joins TRBV7-2 and TRBJ2-7; D remains unclear. The CDR3 contains 14 residues. Germline lookup yields CDR1 SGHTA and CDR2 FQGNSA. V was pared by 3 bases and J by 4 bases, with 13 bases between. The CDR3 protein is CASSFLAPLYEQYF. The CDR3 bases are TGTGCCAGCAGCTTTCTCGCGCCCCTATACGAGCAGTACTTC. Full variable domain (remainder filled in from reference TRBV7-2 and TRBJ2-7): GAGVSQSPSNKVTEKGKDVELRCDPISGHTALYWYRQSLGQGLEFLIYFQGNSAPDKSGLPSDRFSAERTGGSVSTLTIQRTQQEDSAVYLCASSFLAPLYEQYFGPGTRLTVT.

This chain joins TRBV4-1 and TRBJ2-5; possible D gene TRBD2, 5 bases. Trimming took off 3 bases at V and 4 bases at J, with 21 bases between the two ends. This CDR3 comprises 17 residues. CDR1 and CDR2 from the germline V gene are MGHRA and YSYEKL. In DNA form, the CDR3 reads TGCGCCAGCAGCCACCCGTACGGAGGAGCCGACCGAGAGACCCAGTACTTC. Protein: CASSHPYGGADRETQYF.

Many counts were recorded for this clonotype. The chain has TRBV5-1 and TRBJ2-1; 7 bases are a match to TRBD2. Germline V gene data show CDR1 as SGHRS and CDR2 as YFSETQ. The CDR3 has 14 residues. With V trimmed by 2 bases and J by 3 bases, 2 bases remained unmatched. CDR3 amino acids: CASSFGGGYNEQFF. In DNA, the CDR3 is TGCGCCAGCAGCTTCGGCGGGGGCTACAATGAGCAGTTCTTC.

For the CDR3, the DNA is TGTGCCAGCAGTTACTCTTCAACGGACAGCAACAGGCCCTCGGACTGTGGCTACACCTTC. It specifies CASSYSSTDSNRPSDCGYTF. The V and J genes are TRBV6-2 or TRBV6-3 and TRBJ1-2; weak D call: TRBD1 (6 bases). The V and J ends lost 0 bases and 7 bases respectively, with 30 bases between them. The germline V gene has CDR1 MNHEY and CDR2 SVGEGT. This CDR3 contains 20 residues.